This T cell receptor (beta chain) was sequenced for a study of beta chain features in type 1 diabetes. With 4 bases removed from V and 8 bases from J, the gap between germline ends came to 15 bases. The CDR3 is 14 residues long. The germline CDR1 and CDR2 sequences are SEHNR and FQNEAQ (reference sequence). A remark on this clone: Its antigen is undetermined.

The study, taken as a whole, reports: TCRB CDR3s were moderately but significantly shorter in Type 1 diabetes patients in all four CD4+ subsets. The cDNA sequencing approach could over-represent high-TCR-expressing cells. Researchers caution that PCR might favor shorter templates, equally among patients and controls.

Since all of the isolated RNA was reverse transcribed, expressed TCRB transcripts were what got sequenced. Sequencing used immunoSEQ multiplex PCR; TCRdb keeps in-frame clones, though not all of them. The sample consists of 310,000 or so clones, 9.3% of them appearing once. Purity of each sorted population was above 95%. The gene calls are TRBV7-9 and TRBJ2-1; unclear D gene. The receptor was isolated from a man aged 25-40 years with type 1 diabetes. The sequenced sample was central memory CD4+ T cells from blood. The CDR3 nucleotides are TGTGCCAGCAGCTGGGTCGGGCACTTGGATGAGCAGTTCTTC. It yields the protein CASSWVGHLDEQFF.